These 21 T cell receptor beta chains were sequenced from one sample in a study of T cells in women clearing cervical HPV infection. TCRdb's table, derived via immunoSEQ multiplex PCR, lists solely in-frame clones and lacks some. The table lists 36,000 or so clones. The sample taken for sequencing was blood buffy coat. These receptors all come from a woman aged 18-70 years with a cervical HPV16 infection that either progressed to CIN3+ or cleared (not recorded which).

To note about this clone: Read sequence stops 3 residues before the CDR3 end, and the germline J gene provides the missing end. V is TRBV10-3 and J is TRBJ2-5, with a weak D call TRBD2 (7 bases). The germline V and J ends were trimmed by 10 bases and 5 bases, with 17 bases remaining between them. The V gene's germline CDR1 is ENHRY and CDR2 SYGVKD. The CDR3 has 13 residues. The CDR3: CATGKEGGETQYF. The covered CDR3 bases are TGTGCCACGGGGAAGGAGGGGGGGGAGACC.

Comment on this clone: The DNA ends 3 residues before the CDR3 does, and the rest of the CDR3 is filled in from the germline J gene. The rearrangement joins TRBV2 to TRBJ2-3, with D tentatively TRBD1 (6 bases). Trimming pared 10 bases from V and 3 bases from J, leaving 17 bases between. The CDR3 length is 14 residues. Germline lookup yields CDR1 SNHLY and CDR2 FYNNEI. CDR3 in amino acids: CATQTGTITDTQYF. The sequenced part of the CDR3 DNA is TGTGCCACCCAAACCGGGACAATTACAGATACG.

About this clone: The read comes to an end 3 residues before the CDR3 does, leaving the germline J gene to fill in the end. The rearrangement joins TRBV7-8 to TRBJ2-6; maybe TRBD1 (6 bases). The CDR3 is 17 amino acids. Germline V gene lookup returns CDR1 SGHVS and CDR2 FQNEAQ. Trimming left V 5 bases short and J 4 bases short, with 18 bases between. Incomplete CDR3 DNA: TGTGCCAGCAGCAGCCCGGACAGTCTCTGGGGGGCCAACGTC. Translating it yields CASSSPDSLWGANV. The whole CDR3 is CASSSPDSLWGANVLTF.

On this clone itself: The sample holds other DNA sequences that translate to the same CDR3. The chain's CDR3 is CASSPDSSSGNTIYF. Incomplete CDR3 DNA: TGTGCCAGCAGCCCGGACAGTAGCTCTGGAAACACC. The V gene is TRBV11-2, the J gene TRBJ1-3; D might be TRBD1 (6 bases). The read falls 3 residues short of the CDR3 end, and the missing part is taken from the germline J gene. The length of the CDR3 is 15 residues. V lost 5 bases and J lost 0, with 11 bases in between. Germline V gives CDR1 SGHAT, CDR2 FQNNGV.

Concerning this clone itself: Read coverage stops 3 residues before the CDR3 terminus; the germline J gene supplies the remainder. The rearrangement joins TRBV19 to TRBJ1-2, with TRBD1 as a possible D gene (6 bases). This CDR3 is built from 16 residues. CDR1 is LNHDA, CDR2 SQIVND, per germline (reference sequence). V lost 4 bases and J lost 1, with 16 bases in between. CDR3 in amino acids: CASSTGLGARNYGYTF. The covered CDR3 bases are TGTGCCAGTAGTACCGGACTGGGGGCCCGTAACTATGGC.

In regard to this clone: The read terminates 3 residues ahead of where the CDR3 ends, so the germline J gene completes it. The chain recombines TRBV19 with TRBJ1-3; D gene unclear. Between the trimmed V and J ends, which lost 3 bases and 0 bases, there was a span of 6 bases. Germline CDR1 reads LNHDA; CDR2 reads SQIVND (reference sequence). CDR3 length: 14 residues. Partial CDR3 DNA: TGTGCCAGTAGTATGACACCCTCTGGAAACACC. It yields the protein CASSMTPSGNT. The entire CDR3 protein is CASSMTPSGNTIYF.

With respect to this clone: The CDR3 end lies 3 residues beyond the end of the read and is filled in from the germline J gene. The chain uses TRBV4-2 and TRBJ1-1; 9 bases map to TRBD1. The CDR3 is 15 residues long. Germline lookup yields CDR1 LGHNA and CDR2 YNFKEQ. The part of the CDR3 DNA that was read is TGTGCCAGCAGCCAAGAAGGACAGGGGCCCCCGGGA. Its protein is CASSQEGQGPPG. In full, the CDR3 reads CASSQEGQGPPGAFF.

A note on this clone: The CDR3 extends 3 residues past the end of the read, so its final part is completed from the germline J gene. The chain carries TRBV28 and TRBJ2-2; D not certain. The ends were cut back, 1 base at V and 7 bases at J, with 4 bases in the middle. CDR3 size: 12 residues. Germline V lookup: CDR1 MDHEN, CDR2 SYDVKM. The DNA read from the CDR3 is TGTGCCAGCAGTTTATCTTACGGGGAG. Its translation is CASSLSYGE. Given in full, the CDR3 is CASSLSYGELFF.

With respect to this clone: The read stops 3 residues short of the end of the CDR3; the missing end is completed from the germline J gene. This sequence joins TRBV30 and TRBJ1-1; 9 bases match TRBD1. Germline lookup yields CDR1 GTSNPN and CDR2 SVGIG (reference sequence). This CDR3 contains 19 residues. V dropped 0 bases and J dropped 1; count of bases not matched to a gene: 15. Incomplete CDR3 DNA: TGTGCCTGGAGTGTAATTCCCGGAACAGGGGGCTTTTGGAACACTGAA. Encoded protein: CAWSVIPGTGGFWNTE. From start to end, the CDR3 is CAWSVIPGTGGFWNTEAFF.

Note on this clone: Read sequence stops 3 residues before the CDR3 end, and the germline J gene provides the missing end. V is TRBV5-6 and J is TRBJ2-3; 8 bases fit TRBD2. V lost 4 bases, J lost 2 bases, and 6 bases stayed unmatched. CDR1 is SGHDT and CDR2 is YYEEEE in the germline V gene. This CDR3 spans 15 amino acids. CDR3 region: CASSLSGTYTDTQYF. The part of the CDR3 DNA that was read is TGTGCCAGCAGCCTTAGCGGGACTTACACAGATACG.

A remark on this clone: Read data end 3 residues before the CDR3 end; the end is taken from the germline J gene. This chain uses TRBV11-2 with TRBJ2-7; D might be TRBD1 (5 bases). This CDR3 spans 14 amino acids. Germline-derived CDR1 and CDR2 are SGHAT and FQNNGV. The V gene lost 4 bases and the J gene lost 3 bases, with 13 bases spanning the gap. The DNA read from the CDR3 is TGTGCCAGCAGCTGGGGCAGGGTGGACTACGAG. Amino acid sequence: CASSWGRVDYE. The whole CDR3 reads CASSWGRVDYEQYF.

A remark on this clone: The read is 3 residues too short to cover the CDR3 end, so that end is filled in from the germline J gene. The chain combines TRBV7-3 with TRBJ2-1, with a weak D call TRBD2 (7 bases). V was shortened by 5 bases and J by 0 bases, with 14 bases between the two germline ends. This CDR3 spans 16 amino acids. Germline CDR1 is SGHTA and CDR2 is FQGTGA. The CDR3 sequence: CASSGGAMSSYNEQFF. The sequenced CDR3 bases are TGTGCCAGCAGCGGGGGGGCTATGAGCTCCTACAATGAG.

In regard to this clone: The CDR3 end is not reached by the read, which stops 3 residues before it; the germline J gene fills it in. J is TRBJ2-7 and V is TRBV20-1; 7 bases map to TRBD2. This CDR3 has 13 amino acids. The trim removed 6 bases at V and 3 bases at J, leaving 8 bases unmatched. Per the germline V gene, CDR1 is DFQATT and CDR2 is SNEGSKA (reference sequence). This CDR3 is CSAHTSDSYEQYF. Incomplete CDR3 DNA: TGCAGTGCCCACACTAGCGACAGCTACGAG.

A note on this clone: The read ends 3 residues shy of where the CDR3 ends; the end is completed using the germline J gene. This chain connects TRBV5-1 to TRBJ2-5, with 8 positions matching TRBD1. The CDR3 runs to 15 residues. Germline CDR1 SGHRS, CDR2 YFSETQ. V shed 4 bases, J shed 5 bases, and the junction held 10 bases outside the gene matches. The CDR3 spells CASSTGQGIWETQYF. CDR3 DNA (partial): TGCGCCAGCAGCACCGGACAGGGAATATGGGAGACC.

The CDR3 is CASTREAAYGYTF. CDR3 DNA, as far as it was read: TGTGCCAGCACCAGAGAGGCCGCCTATGGC. The V call is TRBV2, the J call TRBJ1-2, with D uncertain. The read comes to an end 3 residues before the CDR3 does, leaving the germline J gene to fill in the end. The CDR3 runs to 13 residues. Germline V CDR1 and CDR2: SNHLY, FYNNEI. V lost 7 bases and J lost 4, with 13 bases in between.

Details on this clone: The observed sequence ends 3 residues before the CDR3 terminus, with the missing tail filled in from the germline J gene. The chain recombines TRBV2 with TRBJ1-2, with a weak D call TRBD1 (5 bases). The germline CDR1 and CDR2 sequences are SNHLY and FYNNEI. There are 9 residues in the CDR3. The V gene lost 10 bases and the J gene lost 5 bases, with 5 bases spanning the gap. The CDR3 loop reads CATGYGYTF. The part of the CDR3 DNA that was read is TGTGCCACAGGGTATGGC.

CDR3 region: CASSLRDRELAKNIQYF. CDR3 DNA (partial): TGTGCCAGCAGCCTCCGGGACAGAGAGTTAGCCAAAAACATT. The genes are TRBV28 and TRBJ2-4; 7 positions agree with TRBD1. The CDR3 end is not reached by the read, which stops 3 residues before it; the germline J gene fills it in. Trimming at V came to 6 bases and at J to 0 bases, leaving 11 bases not matched to a gene. The CDR3 has 17 residues. From germline, CDR1 is MDHEN and CDR2 SYDVKM.

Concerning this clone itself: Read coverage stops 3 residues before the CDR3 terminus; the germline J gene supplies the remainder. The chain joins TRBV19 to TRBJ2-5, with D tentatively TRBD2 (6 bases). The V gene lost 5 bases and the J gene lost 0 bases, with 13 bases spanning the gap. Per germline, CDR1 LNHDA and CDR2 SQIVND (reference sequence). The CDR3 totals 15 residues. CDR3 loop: CASSGTGTYQETQYF. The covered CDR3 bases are TGTGCCAGTAGTGGGACGGGGACTTACCAAGAGACC.

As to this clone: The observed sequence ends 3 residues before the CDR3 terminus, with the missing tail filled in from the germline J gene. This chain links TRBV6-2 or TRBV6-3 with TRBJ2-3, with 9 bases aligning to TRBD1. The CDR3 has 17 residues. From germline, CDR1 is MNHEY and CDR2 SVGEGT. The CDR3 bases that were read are TGTGCCAGCAGTTTTCATATCGGACAGGGGCAAGGTCAGCCG. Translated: CASSFHIGQGQGQP. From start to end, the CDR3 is CASSFHIGQGQGQPQYF.

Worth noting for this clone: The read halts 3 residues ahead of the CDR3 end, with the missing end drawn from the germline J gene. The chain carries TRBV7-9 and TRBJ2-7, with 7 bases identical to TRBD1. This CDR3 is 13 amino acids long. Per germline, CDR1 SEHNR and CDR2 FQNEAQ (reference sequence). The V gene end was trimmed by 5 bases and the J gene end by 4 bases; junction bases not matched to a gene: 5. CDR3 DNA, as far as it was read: TGTGCCAGCAGCCCAGGGACAGTATACGAG. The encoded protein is CASSPGTVYE. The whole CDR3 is CASSPGTVYEQYF. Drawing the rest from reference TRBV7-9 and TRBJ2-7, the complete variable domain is DTGVSQNPRHKITKRGQNVTFRCDPISEHNRLYWYRQTLGQGPEFLTYFQNEAQLEKSRLLSDRFSAERPKGSFSTLEIQRTEQGDSAMYLCASSPGTVYEQYFGPGTRLTVT.

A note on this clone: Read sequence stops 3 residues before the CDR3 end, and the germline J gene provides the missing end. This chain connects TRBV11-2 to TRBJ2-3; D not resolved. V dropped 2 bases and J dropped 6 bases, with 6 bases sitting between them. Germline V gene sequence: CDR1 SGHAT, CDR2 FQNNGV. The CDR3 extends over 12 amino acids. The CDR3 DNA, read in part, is TGTGCCAGCAGCTTACTAGAGGATACG. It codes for CASSLLEDT. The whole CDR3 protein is CASSLLEDTQYF.